This T cell receptor beta chain came from a study of shared clonotypes between healthy human individuals. Trimming stripped 4 bases from V and 2 bases from J, with 5 bases between. The CDR3 sequence is 13 residues long. CDR1 is SEHNR, CDR2 FQNEAQ, per germline (reference sequence). Assay used: immunoSEQ multiplex PCR; TCRdb lists only in-frame clones, some missing. The table lists about 710,000 clones, about 80% of them singletons. Sample: memory CD4+ T cells sorted from blood. The subset denotes: CD45RA-negative fraction. This rearrangement joins TRBV7-9 to TRBJ2-2; weak D call: TRBD2 (5 bases). This receptor was identified in a woman in her 30s in good health. CDR3 region: CASSSSNTGELFF. The CDR3 nucleotides are TGTGCCAGCAGCTCTAGCAACACCGGGGAGCTGTTTTTT.